One and the same sample provided the 2 T cell receptor beta chains below, sequenced in a study of blood T cell repertoires in COVID-19. TCRdb keeps only in-frame clones here, not all; method: immunoSEQ multiplex PCR. The repertoire holds around 220,000 clones, with about 85% as singletons. Sequencing was carried out using peripheral blood. All receptors derive from a woman aged 50 to 60 with COVID-19, enrolled during active disease.

This clone was found a few times. The chain has TRBV6-2 or TRBV6-3 and TRBJ2-2, with TRBD2 identical over 12 bases. The CDR3 spans 18 residues. Germline assignment: CDR1 MNHEY and CDR2 SVGEGT. The ends lost 4 bases at V and 1 base at J; junction bases unmatched: 7. The CDR3 spells CASSSQGLAGRNTGELFF. In DNA, the CDR3 is TGTGCCAGCAGTTCCCAAGGACTAGCGGGGAGGAACACCGGGGAGCTGTTTTTT.

V is TRBV5-4 and J is TRBJ2-3; 8 nucleotides align to TRBD2. After removal of 3 bases from V and 6 bases from J, the junction contained 18 bases not matched to a gene. The germline V gene encodes CDR1 SGHNT and CDR2 YYREEE (reference sequence). The CDR3 runs 18 residues. The CDR3 region is CASSYYGGGPAIGDTQYF. In DNA form, the CDR3 reads TGTGCCAGCAGCTATTATGGCGGGGGGCCCGCAATCGGGGATACGCAGTATTTT.